Below, one T cell receptor beta chain is given with its context. The target antigen is unknown. These data originate in a study of cytomegalovirus exposure and HLA in healthy donors. Study-wide background: The same platform was used for the 90 to 150 validation repertoires as for the approximately 730 first-cohort repertoires, as reported in a later analysis. The study, taken as a whole, reports: Confirmation was obtained in vitro that a few CMV-associated chains are specific for CMV antigens. TCR beta chains numbering more than 150 were designated cytomegalovirus-associated. The classifier, whose performance was assessed in both the original and validation cohorts, reportedly diagnosed cytomegalovirus status with high specificity and sensitivity.

Assay used: immunoSEQ multiplex PCR; TCRdb lists only in-frame clones, some missing. The table has roughly 70,000 clones, approximately 80% seen once; the top ten hold around 3%. The material sequenced was PBMCs. The TCR sequence derives from a man aged 25-45 years in good health and CMV-seronegative.

CDR3 sequence: CASSRRGYSYEQYF. CDR3 DNA: TGTGCCAGCAGTCGAAGGGGTTACTCCTACGAGCAGTACTTC. The chain employs TRBV7-2 and TRBJ2-7; D might be TRBD1 (5 bases). The CDR3 spans 14 residues. The V and J ends lost 6 bases and 0 bases respectively, with 12 bases between them. Germline lookup yields CDR1 SGHTA and CDR2 FQGNSA.